This TCR beta chain was sequenced in a study of siplizumab effects on memory and regulatory T cells. Trimming at V came to 6 bases and at J to 5 bases, leaving 5 bases not matched to a gene. CDR3 length: 13 residues. Per germline, CDR1 MNHNS and CDR2 SASEGT. On this clone itself: What it recognizes is unknown.

Assayed TCR templates numbered 80,000 to 100,000 for each sample. Data came from immunoSEQ multiplex PCR; TCRdb stores just in-frame clones and leaves some out. This table holds about 87,000 clones, about 91% found once. Study-level points and caveats: A minor share of alloreactive clones matched unstimulated subsets. Alloreactive sequences tracing back to unstimulated CD4+ memory cells fell significantly with siplizumab.

This TCR derives from a human donor in good health. Sequenced material: Tregs sorted from blood. The chain carries TRBV6-1 and TRBJ2-7, with 9 bases identical to TRBD2. CDR3 amino acids: CASRLAGSNEQYF. CDR3 nucleotides: TGTGCCAGCAGGCTAGCGGGGTCCAACGAGCAGTACTTC.